Below, 5 T cell receptor beta chains from the same sample are listed, as sequenced in a study of blood T cell repertoires in COVID-19. The data were produced by immunoSEQ multiplex PCR, yet TCRdb's version contains in-frame clones alone and is incomplete. The sample comprises about 370,000 clones, approximately 93% of which are singletons, and about 0.78% rests with the top ten. Sequenced material: PBMCs or T cells enriched from blood (not recorded which). These receptors were taken from a woman aged 35 to 49 who had been exposed to COVID-19.

The chain combines TRBV10-2 with TRBJ2-1; 13 bases fit TRBD2. Germline CDR1 reads WSHSY; CDR2 reads SAAADI. With V trimmed by 4 bases and J by 6 bases, 0 bases remained unmatched. The CDR3 is 14 residues long. The CDR3 reads CASSGTSGSNEQFF. The CDR3 DNA reads as TGCGCCAGCAGTGGGACTAGCGGGAGCAATGAGCAGTTCTTC.

This sequence joins TRBV4-1 and TRBJ1-2; 8 bases fit TRBD1. The germline gives CDR1 MGHRA, CDR2 YSYEKL. The CDR3 is made up of 13 amino acids. V was clipped by 1 base and J by 7 bases; unmatched bases: 2. The chain's CDR3 is CASSQVDRGGYTF. CDR3 DNA sequence: TGCGCCAGCAGCCAAGTCGACAGGGGTGGCTACACCTTC.

The V and J genes are TRBV19 and TRBJ1-6; 7 bases are a match to TRBD1. V dropped 4 bases and J dropped 10; count of bases not matched to a gene: 7. Looked up from germline, CDR1 is LNHDA and CDR2 is SQIVND (reference sequence). This CDR3 contains 14 residues. The CDR3 region is CASSTDRVRSPLHF. As DNA, the CDR3 is TGTGCCAGTAGTACAGACAGGGTTAGGTCACCCCTCCACTTT.

The chain uses TRBV25-1 and TRBJ2-1; 11 positions match TRBD2. The germline gives CDR1 MGHDK, CDR2 SYGVNS. Unmatched junction bases numbered 8, after V lost 5 bases and J lost 8 bases. There are 15 residues in the CDR3. As DNA, the CDR3 is TGTGCCAGCAGTAGAGCACTAGCGGGAGTCGATGAGCAGTTCTTC. Translating gives CASSRALAGVDEQFF.

There are a few counts of this clone. The CDR3 is CASSKGQGINEKLFF. The CDR3 DNA is TGTGCCAGCAGTAAGGGACAGGGGATTAATGAAAAACTGTTTTTT. This chain connects TRBV25-1 to TRBJ1-4, with 10 bases matching TRBD1. V lost 5 bases, J lost 4 bases, and 4 bases stayed unmatched. This CDR3 region has 15 residues. Germline V lookup: CDR1 MGHDK, CDR2 SYGVNS.